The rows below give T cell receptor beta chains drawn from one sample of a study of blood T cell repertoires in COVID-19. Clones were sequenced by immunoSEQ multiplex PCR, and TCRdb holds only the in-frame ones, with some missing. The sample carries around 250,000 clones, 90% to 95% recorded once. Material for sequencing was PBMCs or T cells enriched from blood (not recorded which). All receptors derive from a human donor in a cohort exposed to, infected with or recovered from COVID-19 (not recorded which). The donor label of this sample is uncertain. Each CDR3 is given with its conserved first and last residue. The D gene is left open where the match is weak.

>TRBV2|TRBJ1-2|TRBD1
CASSASGQGATGYTF
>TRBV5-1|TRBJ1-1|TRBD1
CASSDTGGTEAFF
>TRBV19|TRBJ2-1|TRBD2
CASSAGGLGNEQFF
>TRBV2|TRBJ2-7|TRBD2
CASSEKDLAGRAYEQYF
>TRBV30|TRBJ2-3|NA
CAWSVRTDTQYF
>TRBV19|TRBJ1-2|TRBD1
CASSIARQGYYGYTF
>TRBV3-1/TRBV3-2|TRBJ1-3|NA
CASSHGGDSGNTIYF
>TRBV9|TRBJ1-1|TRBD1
CASSPRQGAPTEAFF
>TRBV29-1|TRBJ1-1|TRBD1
CSVRQGVPNTEAFF
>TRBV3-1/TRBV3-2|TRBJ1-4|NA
CASSPGKVSGEKLFF
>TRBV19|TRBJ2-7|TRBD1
CASSMTGGAEQYF
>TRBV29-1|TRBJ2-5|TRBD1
CSVLQGQETQYF
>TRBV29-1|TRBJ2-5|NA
CSATQGKETQYF
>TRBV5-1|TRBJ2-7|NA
CASEGAEVYEQYF
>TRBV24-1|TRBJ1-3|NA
CATSAGYSGNTIYF
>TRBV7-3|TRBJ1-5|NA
CASSLGAGGNQPQHF
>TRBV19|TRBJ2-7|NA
CASSSKGGVEQYF
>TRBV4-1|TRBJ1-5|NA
CASSQDPGVSNQPQHF
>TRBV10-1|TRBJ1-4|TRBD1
CASSDSGGLWPFF
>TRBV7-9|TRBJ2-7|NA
CASSQDGARMYF
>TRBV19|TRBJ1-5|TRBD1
CASGNWDRGPGVVNQPQHF
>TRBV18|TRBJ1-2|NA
CASSPQVQAATDGYTF
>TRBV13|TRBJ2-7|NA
CASSLAQGRSSYEQYF
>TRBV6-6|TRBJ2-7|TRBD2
CASTISGVSSYEQYF
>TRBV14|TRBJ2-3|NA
CASSQGDTSTDTQYF
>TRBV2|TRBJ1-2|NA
CASSTLRGGGDGYTF
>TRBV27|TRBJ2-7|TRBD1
CASSSGTGLHEQYF
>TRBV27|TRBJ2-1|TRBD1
CASSDRDRGENEQFF
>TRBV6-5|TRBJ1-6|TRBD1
CASGTGYNSPLHF
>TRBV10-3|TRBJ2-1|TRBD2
CAIRPGLAGSPWFF
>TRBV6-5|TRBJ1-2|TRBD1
CASSPDRADGYTF
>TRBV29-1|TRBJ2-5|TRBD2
CSVAPGTSLGGTQYF
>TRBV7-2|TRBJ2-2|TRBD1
CASSLAPGGWTGELFF
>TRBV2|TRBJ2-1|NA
CASSHRGQVTNEQFF
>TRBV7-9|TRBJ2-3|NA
CASSSGQGLTDTQYF
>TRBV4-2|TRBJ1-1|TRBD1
CASSDRGNTEAFF
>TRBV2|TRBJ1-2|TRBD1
CASSDDRGQNGYTF
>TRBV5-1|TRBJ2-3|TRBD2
CASSLVGVAGGTLTDTQYF
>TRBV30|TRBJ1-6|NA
CAWSGHFYNSPLHF
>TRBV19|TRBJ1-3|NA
CASSIATFGNTIYF
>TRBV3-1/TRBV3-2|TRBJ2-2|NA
CASSPLGGELFF
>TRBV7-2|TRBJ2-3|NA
CASSSGFSTDTQYF
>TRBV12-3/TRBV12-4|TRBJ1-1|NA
CASRTVRGTEAFF
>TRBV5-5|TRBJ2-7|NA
CASTLAYEQYF
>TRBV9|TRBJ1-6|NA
CASSVGPRQLNSPLHF
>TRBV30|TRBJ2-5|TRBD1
CAWRKGQAETQYF
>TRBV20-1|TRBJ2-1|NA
CSATGYNEQFF
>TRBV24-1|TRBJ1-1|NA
CATREGTEAFF
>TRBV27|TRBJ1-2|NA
CASSPQGSSYGYTF
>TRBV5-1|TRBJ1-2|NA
CASSSTGANYGYTF
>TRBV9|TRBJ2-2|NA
CASSVRGRGDTGELFF
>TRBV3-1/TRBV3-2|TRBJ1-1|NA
CASSQYRGITEAFF
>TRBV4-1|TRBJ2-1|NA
CASSQAVNEQFF
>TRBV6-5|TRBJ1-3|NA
CASSYSGGGGGNTIYF
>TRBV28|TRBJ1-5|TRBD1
CATRQGQQPQHF